The T cell receptor (beta chain) under discussion was sequenced for a study of blood T cell repertoires in COVID-19. Study details: Acute and convalescent COVID-19 samples came from the United States, Italy and Spain.

Original methodology: Researchers report that nucleated cell counts were estimated from reference gene primer amplification. Using immunoSEQ multiplex PCR, the repertoire was profiled, and TCRdb retains in-frame clones only, with some absent. From that table come the V and J calls and clone size; the DNA was used to work out D and trimming. Seen here are about 200,000 clones, approximately 91% observed once, and the top ten hold under 2%. Trimming took 0 bases from V and 8 from J, leaving 13 bases between them. This CDR3 is built from 14 residues. CDR1 and CDR2 from the germline V gene are MNHEY and SVGAGI.

The clonotype originates from a man between 18 and 29 years old with active or convalescent COVID-19. The rearrangement links TRBV6-5 to TRBJ1-2; maybe TRBD1 (5 bases). The sequenced material came from peripheral blood. The CDR3 here is CASSYSTREGGYTF. Written as DNA, the CDR3 is TGTGCCAGCAGTTACTCGACCAGGGAGGGAGGCTACACCTTC.